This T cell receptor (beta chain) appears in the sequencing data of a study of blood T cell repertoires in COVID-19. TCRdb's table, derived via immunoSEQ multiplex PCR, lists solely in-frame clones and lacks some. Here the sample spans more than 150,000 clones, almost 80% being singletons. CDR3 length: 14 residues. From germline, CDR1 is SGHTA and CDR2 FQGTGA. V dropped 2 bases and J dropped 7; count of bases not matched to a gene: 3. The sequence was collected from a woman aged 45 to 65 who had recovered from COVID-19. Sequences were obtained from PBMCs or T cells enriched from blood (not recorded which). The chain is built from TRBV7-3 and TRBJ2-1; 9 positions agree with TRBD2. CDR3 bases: TGTGCCAGCAGCTTAGCGGGAGGGATAAATGAGCAGTTCTTC. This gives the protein CASSLAGGINEQFF.